This TCR beta chain emerged from a study of cytomegalovirus exposure and HLA in healthy donors (dated by TCRdb to the late 2010s). Regarding the complete study: An earlier analysis of approximately 590 of the donors reported 250 to 350 Gb of sequence data and some 100 million unique TCR beta sequences from about 179 million T cells. The later analysis used no new phenotypic data to find candidate immune exposures, relying instead on TCR beta sequences and their occurrence across donors. Across 398 genotyped donors of the cohort, an average of about 240,000 unique TCR beta nucleotide sequences per donor were sequenced, and 15% to 20% of those sequences were non-productive. The study aimed to test whether cataloging public T cell receptors could reveal signatures of past pathogen exposure. Roughly 300 gigabases of sequencing data and approximately 85 million unique TCR sequences were included in an early release covering 550 to 800 HLA-typed donors. Among the approximately 420 genotyped donors, approximately 81% belonged to the genetic ancestry cluster associated with self-reported Caucasian donors. The study combined high-throughput TCR immunosequencing, statistical association of individual TCRs with disease status, and machine learning to predict cytomegalovirus infection status. An earlier analysis of a few hundred of the donors applied high-throughput TCR beta sequencing to assess whether each TCR beta V gene segment acted as functional or pseudogenic. The study profiled the T cell repertoires of under 700 subjects by immunosequencing and related them to cytomegalovirus serostatus. Donor age, sex, ethnicity and CMV serostatus were collected together with the repertoire data. A later genetic analysis used genome-wide SNP genotypes for about three fifths of the roughly 700 donors, treating that subset as a discovery cohort. HLA typing included class I and class II loci at four-digit resolution. Besides the first cohort of some 670 subjects, a separate validation cohort made up of 120 different subjects was used. A later analysis re-analyzed previously published TCR beta repertoires from 550 to 700 donors and added high-resolution HLA genotyping to study TCR occurrence patterns. Typing coverage varied by locus: about 620-630 donors for A, B, C, DRB1 and DQB1; approximately 500 for DQA1; around 570 for DPA1; approximately 470 for DPB1. Every repertoire in the discovery cohort had been generated on one and the same sequencing platform. Because of strong linkage in the cohort, a handful of DR-DQ haplotypes were treated as single units for association and clustering. Summary of the overall study and its limitations: In the study, 164 TCR beta chains were listed as associated with cytomegalovirus. In a later genetic analysis, fewer N-insertions in productive TCRs were reported among donors in an Asian-associated ancestry cluster than the roughly 640-donor mean. A further reported finding was that TCR beta sequences accurately predicted the HLA-A and HLA-B alleles for most subjects in the first cohort. Most CMV-associated TCR beta chains appeared to be HLA-restricted in a later analysis, and the HLA associations seemed to be driven largely by CMV exposure. In a later analysis, about 17,000 TCR beta sequences were associated with specific HLA alleles at a false discovery rate of 0.05. Three of the identified cytomegalovirus-associated TCR beta chains were confirmed in vitro to be specific for cytomegalovirus antigens. The presence/absence analyses assumed that sequencing depth was roughly uniform across donors, and that assumption may not be true. Most TCR sequences were observed very rarely across donors, whereas some public TCRs were present in many individuals. In a later analysis, TCR association rates were found to vary across HLA loci, with the most associated TCRs seen for DRB1 alleles and the fewest for HLA-C alleles. Correlated functional status among segregating V segments might be attributable to linkage disequilibrium, but an unknown experimental factor could not be ruled out. Strong co-occurrence of HLA alleles, especially DR and DQ, made assigning TCR associations to individual alleles difficult. A cluster of highly shared sequence variants was judged likely to represent a technical artifact of the sequencing pipeline. In a later analysis, several top co-occurrence clusters were reported to appear linked to parvovirus B19, influenza, CMV and Epstein-Barr virus. The only immune exposure information available for the cohort was CMV serostatus. An earlier analysis of 450 to 750 of the donors showed that most TCR beta V segments appeared in productive rearrangements either about 90% or about 30% of the time, which broadly matched IMGT annotations. Because HLA typing was unavailable for some donors at each locus, only the typed subset was used in association tests. Because counts were too low, about 15 rarely observed V segments, including chromosome 9 orphons, were left out of the earlier analysis of 500 to 750 of the donors. A later analysis found that HLA-associated TCR beta chains were more clonally expanded and had lower generation probabilities than equally common non-associated chains. The classifier was reported to diagnose cytomegalovirus status with high specificity and sensitivity in both the original cohort and the validation cohort. Some IMGT-functional V segments, including TRBV6-2 and TRBV6-3, could not be distinguished by the 87-base-pair reads and were therefore excluded. A later genetic analysis associated a missense DCLRE1C variant with V-gene and J-gene trimming of TCR beta chains, and an independent cohort replicated the association. It was suggested by the authors that the approach could potentially be generalized to other disease states and immunological phenotypes. The cohort was sequenced for TCR beta chains only, and without alpha or paired-chain data the features that could be detected were limited.

Points on this clone: Its antigen is still unknown. No base quality values were provided; no much bigger clone lies one nucleotide off.

Receptor amplification or capture employed the immunoSEQ multiplex PCR assay. For the multiplex PCR, a mixture combining 60 forward primers for TCR Vbeta segments and 13 reverse primers for TCR Jbeta segments was used. Amplification of the CDR3 region of rearranged TCR beta genes was performed with a multiplex PCR assay on genomic DNA. The amplified TCR beta libraries were sequenced on the Illumina HiSeq System as 87-base-pair reads. The paper's data handling went like this. In a later analysis, tens of millions of unique TCR beta chains were counted across the 666 repertoires, and around 10 million of these chains were shared by at least two donors. To remove PCR and sequencing errors, raw reads were error-corrected and collapsed into unique sequences using a nearest-neighbor algorithm that merged closely related sequences. CDR3 sequences were aligned to IMGT reference sequences to assign V, D and J gene segments. For a sequence to be retained, at least a six-nucleotide match to both a V gene segment and a J gene segment was required. Rearrangements were called productive when the CDR3 lacked stop codons and stayed in frame with V and J; all others were non-productive. Following IMGT convention, CDR3 was defined as the stretch from the second conserved V-encoded cysteine to the conserved J-encoded phenylalanine. Sequences without an unambiguous match to a single V gene segment were excluded from the earlier analysis of 500 to 700 of the donors. In an earlier analysis of 450 to 750 of the donors, a V segment was called functional when productive rearrangements were above 56.7%, and segregating when the standard deviation between donors exceeded 5%. To diagnose cytomegalovirus status from the catalog of TCR beta chain sequences, a statistical classification framework was built. In a later analysis, V and J genes were assigned by comparing TCR nucleotide sequences against IMGT/GENE-DB human TR gene sequences. A later analysis assigned CDR3 sequences and most-parsimonious VDJ recombination scenarios with the TCRdist pipeline. In a later analysis, every TCR beta chain was defined by the combination of its CDR3 amino acid sequence and its V-gene family, and reads without a unique V-gene family were dropped. To address suspected cross-contamination and a sequencing artifact, a later analysis removed 592 highly shared, low-generation-probability nucleotide sequences. A later analysis calculated a clonal expansion index for each public chain from normalized within-repertoire ranks of inferred template counts. A later analysis computed generation probabilities with a VDJ recombination model fitted to out-of-frame rearrangements, and checked the results against IGoR. Hypergeometric tests were used in a later analysis to score TCR-TCR, TCR-HLA and TCR-CMV co-occurrence, with a repertoire-size bias correction applied to the TCR pairs. In a later analysis, false discovery rates were estimated by permuting HLA or CMV assignments 20 times. A later analysis grouped co-occurring TCRs with DBSCAN, adding TCRdist sequence similarity when clustering within HLA-allele-positive subsets. For co-occurrence clustering, repertoires with fewer than 30,000 or more than 120,000 public chains were excluded, along with five repertoires with anomalous nucleotide sharing. The source is immuneACCESS, and TCRdb retained only in-frame sequences with V and J called. Part of the clones is not carried over; for the studies checked, unresolved V genes explain less than half of this, and the remainder is unexplained. V, J and clone size are taken as reported in that table, and D and trimming were inferred from the DNA itself. This sample lists fewer than 120,000 clones; around 86% were detected once. The ten top clones hold 1.5% to 2% of the sample.

The cohort consisted of 650 to 850 healthy bone marrow donors. At the time of sampling, all cohort members were nominally healthy, though unrecorded immune exposures were likely present. The donor was CMV seronegative and belonged to the group of 352 seronegative cohort members. Every donor gave a peripheral blood sample, and the peripheral blood mononuclear cells from that sample were used for TCR beta sequencing. Genomic DNA extraction from the blood cell samples was performed with the Qiagen DNeasy Blood Extraction Kit. Measured from the cysteine to the phenylalanine, the CDR3 is 16 residues long. Only CDR3 DNA is held: 48 bases, read in frame from base 1. The germline V gene supplies CDR1 SGHVS and CDR2 FQNEAQ. V ends up 4 bases short and J 6 bases short, with an unmatched junction base count of 12.

Sequences were obtained from PBMCs. The clonotype comes from a man aged 40-50 years in good health and CMV-seronegative. This sequence uses TRBV7-8 and TRBJ1-2, and TRBD1 matches 9 of the central bases. The nucleotide sequence is given as TGTGCCAGCAGCTCCGGGACAGGGCCTGTTATACATGGCTACACCTTC. It codes for CASSSGTGPVIHGYTF.